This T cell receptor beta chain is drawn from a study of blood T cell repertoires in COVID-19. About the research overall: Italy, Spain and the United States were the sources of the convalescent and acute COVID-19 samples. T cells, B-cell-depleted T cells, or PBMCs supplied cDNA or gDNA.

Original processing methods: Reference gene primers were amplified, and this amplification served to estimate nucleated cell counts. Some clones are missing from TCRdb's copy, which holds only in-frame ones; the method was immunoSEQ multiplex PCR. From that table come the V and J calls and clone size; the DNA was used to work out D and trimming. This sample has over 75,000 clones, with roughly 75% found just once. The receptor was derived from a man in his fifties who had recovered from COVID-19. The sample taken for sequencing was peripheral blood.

The CDR3 coding sequence is TGCAGCGTTGAAGCGGGGGAAAAAGGCTACACCTTC. This encodes CSVEAGEKGYTF. The chain links TRBV29-1 to TRBJ1-2, with a weak D call TRBD1 (5 bases). V lost 1 base, J lost 8 bases, and 11 bases lay in between. Germline CDR1 reads SQVTM; CDR2 reads ANQGSEA. CDR3 length: 12 residues.